This entry is about one T cell receptor beta chain. Its specificity is unknown. The data stem from a study of cytomegalovirus exposure and HLA in healthy donors. Amplification used 60 Vbeta primers and 13 Jbeta primers. Clones were sequenced by immunoSEQ multiplex PCR, and TCRdb holds only the in-frame ones, with some missing. The sample includes approximately 82,000 clones, about four fifths seen only once; the top ten take roughly 1.5%. Study outcomes and limitations: In a later analysis, roughly 17,000 TCR beta sequences were associated with HLA alleles at 0.05 false discovery rate. Productive status was seen about 90% or about 30% of the time for most TCR beta V segments in an earlier analysis. The authors later linked a missense DCLRE1C variant to TCR beta V- and J-gene trimming. When the data were analyzed later, several of the most significant clusters appeared to be linked to common viral pathogens.

The CDR3 is made up of 13 amino acids. Losses at the gene ends were 4 bases for V and 6 bases for J; bases not matched to a gene: 3. Per the germline V gene, CDR1 is MNHNY and CDR2 is SVGAGI (reference sequence). This chain links TRBV6-6 with TRBJ2-5; 9 bases fit TRBD1. This TCR was recovered from a middle-aged man in good health and CMV-seronegative. Material: PBMCs. The DNA of the CDR3 is TGTGCCAGCAGTTGGGGACAGGGTCAGACCCAGTACTTC. Translated: CASSWGQGQTQYF.